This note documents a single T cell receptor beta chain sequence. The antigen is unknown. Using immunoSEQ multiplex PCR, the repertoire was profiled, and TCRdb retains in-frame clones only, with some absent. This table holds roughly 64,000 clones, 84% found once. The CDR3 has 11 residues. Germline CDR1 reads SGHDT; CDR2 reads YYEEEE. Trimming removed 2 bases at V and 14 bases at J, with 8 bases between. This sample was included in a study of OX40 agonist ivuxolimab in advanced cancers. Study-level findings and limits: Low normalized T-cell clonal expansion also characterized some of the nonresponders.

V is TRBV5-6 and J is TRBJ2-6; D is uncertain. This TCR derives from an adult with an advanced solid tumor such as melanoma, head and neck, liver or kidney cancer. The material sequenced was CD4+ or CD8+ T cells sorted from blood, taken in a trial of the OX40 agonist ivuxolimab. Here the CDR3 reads CASSFSLLLTF. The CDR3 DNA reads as TGTGCCAGCAGCTTCTCGCTCCTCCTGACTTTC.